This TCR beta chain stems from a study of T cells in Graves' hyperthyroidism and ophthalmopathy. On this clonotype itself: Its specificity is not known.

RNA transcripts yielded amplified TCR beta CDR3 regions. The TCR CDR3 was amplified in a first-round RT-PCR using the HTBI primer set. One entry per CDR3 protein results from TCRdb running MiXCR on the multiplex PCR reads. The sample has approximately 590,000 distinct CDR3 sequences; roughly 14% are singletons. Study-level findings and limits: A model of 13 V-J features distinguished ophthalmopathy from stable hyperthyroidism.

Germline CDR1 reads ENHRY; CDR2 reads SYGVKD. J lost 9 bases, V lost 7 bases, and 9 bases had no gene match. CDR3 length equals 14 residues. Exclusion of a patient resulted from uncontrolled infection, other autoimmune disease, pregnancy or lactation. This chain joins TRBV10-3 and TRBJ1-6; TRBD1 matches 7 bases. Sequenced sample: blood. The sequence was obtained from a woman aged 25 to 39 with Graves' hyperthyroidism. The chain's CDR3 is CAITFRQGSSPLHF. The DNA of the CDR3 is TGTGCCATCACTTTTCGACAGGGAAGTTCACCCCTCCACTTT.